Reported below is one T cell receptor (beta chain). Its antigen is unknown. The V and J ends lost 9 bases and 2 bases respectively, with 10 bases between them. The CDR3 is 12 residues long. Per the germline V gene, CDR1 is LNHDA and CDR2 is SQIVND (reference sequence). The sample originates from a study of OX40 agonist ivuxolimab in advanced cancers. Overall study context: Participants could have had prior anti-PD-1, anti-PD-L1 or anti-CTLA-4 therapy, and around 43% had some. Study observations and caveats: The CD4+ and CD8+ T cells in the blood had expanded clonally by week 6 at 0.1 to 3.0 mg/kg. The study found that CD8+ T cells averaged more expanded clones than CD4+.

The data were produced by immunoSEQ multiplex PCR, yet TCRdb's version contains in-frame clones alone and is incomplete. The sample shows about 61,000 clones, roughly 90% of them seen only once. The chain recombines TRBV19 with TRBJ1-2; D is undetermined. The sequencing here drew on CD4+ or CD8+ T cells sorted from blood, taken in a trial of the OX40 agonist ivuxolimab. This sequence was found in an adult with an advanced solid tumor such as melanoma, head and neck, liver or kidney cancer. The CDR3 DNA sequence: TGTGCCAGCAAGGGAATGAACTATGGCTACACCTTC. Translation gives CASKGMNYGYTF.